This paragraph covers one TCR beta chain sequence. Its specific antigen is unknown. Per-base qualities were not stored, and no clone one base away is much larger. This sample was included in a study of T cells in localized non-small cell lung cancer (dated by TCRdb to the early 2020s). With respect to the entire study: Comparing tumors with uninvolved tumor-adjacent lungs, the study looked at the T cell repertoires of approximately 250 patients with early-stage NSCLC. All 250 or so NSCLC patients in the cohort were treatment-naive and had localized lung tumors that were resected. Of the NSCLC patients, 120 to 150 were male and about a hundred were female, and the mean age was around 66 years. Study-wide findings and limitations: Longer overall survival was associated with higher T cell density in blood, whereas shorter survival was associated with higher clonality in adjacent lung. Because multi-region tumor sequencing was not performed, intratumor heterogeneity could not be ruled out. Uninvolved tumor-adjacent lung showed the highest T cell clonality, higher than tumor, which suggests more focused antigenic responses in the uninvolved tumor-adjacent lung. Because of the exploratory design, TCR variables were selected using unadjusted p-values without false-discovery rate correction. A median of around 50 of the top 100 tumor clones were detected in paired uninvolved adjacent lung, and about 29 of these tumor clones were also found among the top 100 clones of the paired uninvolved adjacent lung.

TCR beta CDR3 regions were sequenced from DNA using the immunoSEQ Assay. In the paper's pipeline: To compute T cell density, TCR beta template counts were normalized to usable DNA, which was estimated by amplifying housekeeping genes. Using the preseqR package, richness was estimated by extrapolating to 120,000 templates for tissue samples and 400,000 templates for PBMC samples. Clonality was defined as one minus Pielou's evenness. Tissue-enriched TCRs were identified by differential abundance testing using productive amino-acid clonotypes, minimum total count 5 and alpha 0.1. The Jaccard Index and the Morisita Overlap Index were used to measure how much the repertoires overlapped between compartments. GLIPH clustered TCR beta CDR3s with public tetramer-defined viral CDR3s; viral motifs required at least three viral sequences plus V-gene enrichment. TCRdb stores this immuneACCESS table with in-frame sequences only. Part of the clones is absent; in the studies checked, under half of the shortfall reflects unresolved V genes, and no reason is known for the rest. The DNA gave D and trimming, while V, J and clone size come from that table. This sample has tens of thousands of clones in its table, and 80% to 90% of those were observed once. More than 14% of the sample lies in the top ten.

The CDR3 sequence holds 15 residues, the cysteine and phenylalanine included. Only the CDR3 DNA stays, 45 bases, in frame from base 1. CDR1 is given as MNHEY and CDR2 as SVGAGI, both from the germline V gene. V sheds 2 bases and J sheds 5 bases, leaving 15 bases between their ends. At diagnosis, peripheral blood, uninvolved tumor-adjacent lung and tumor were collected and were preserved as a mix of fresh-frozen and FFPE material. For TCR repertoire profiling, blood samples were analyzed as peripheral blood mononuclear cells. The sequencing here drew on peripheral blood, taken before any cancer treatment. This sequence uses TRBV6-5 and TRBJ2-5; TRBD2 might be the D gene, on 5 matching bases. This TCR derives from a man aged 35 to 69 with stage I squamous cell lung carcinoma. The DNA is TGTGCCAGCAGTTACCTCCCAGGACGGAGGGAGACCCAGTACTTC. Its protein reads: CASSYLPGRRETQYF.